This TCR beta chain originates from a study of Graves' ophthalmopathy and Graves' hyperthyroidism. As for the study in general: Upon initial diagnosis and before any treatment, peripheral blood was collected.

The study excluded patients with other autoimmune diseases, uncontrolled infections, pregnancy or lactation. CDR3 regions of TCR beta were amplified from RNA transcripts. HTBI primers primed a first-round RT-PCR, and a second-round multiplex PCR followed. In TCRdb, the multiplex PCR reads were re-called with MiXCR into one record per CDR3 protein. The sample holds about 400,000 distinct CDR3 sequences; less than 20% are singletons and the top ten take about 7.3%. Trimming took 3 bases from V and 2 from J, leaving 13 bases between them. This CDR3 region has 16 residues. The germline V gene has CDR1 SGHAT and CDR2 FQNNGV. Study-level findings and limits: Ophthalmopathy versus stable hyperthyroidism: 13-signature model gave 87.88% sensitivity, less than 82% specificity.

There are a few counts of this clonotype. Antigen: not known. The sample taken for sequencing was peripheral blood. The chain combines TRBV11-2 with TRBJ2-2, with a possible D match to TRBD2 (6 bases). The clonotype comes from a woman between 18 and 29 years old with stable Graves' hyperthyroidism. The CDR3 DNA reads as TGTGCCAGCAGCTTTTCAGGAGGGTTCAACACCGGGGAGCTGTTTTTT. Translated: CASSFSGGFNTGELFF.